This passage covers 16 T cell receptor beta chains from one sample sequenced in a study of blood T cells in healthy people across ages. A second PCR, run for roughly 7 to 11 cycles, used a sample-barcoded 5' primer plus a J-beta primer mix. TCRdb itself ran the 5' RACE reads through MiXCR, one entry per CDR3 protein. The repertoire includes hundreds of thousands of distinct CDR3 sequences, around 62% of them detected once, and about 30% sits in the top ten. Sequences were obtained from blood. Source of these receptors: a man aged 30-40 years in good health.

The V call is TRBV20-1, the J call TRBJ2-5; TRBD1 matches 8 bases. The end of the DNA is better explained by TRBJ2-7, so the J call may be wrong. Germline assignment: CDR1 DFQATT and CDR2 SNEGSKA (reference sequence). The CDR3 is 15 residues long. The CDR3 here is CSALDRERPYYEQYF. In DNA, the CDR3 is TGCAGTGCTTTGGACAGGGAGAGACCCTACTACGAGCAGTACTTC.

J is TRBJ2-7 and V is TRBV2, with D uncertain. The CDR3 has 12 amino acids. The germline V and J ends were trimmed by 6 bases and 2 bases, with 8 bases remaining between them. Germline-derived CDR1 and CDR2 are SNHLY and FYNNEI. The CDR3 coding sequence is TGTGCCAGCAGGAGTTGGCCCTACGAGCAGTACTTC. Its translation is CASRSWPYEQYF.

This rearrangement joins TRBV7-2 to TRBJ2-3, with 10 bases lining up with TRBD2. The CDR3 covers 17 residues. V lost 1 base and J lost 5; bases outside the gene matches: 9. Germline V gives CDR1 SGHTA, CDR2 FQGNSA. The CDR3 region is CASSLVRAGGQGDTQYF. The DNA for the CDR3 is TGTGCCAGCAGCTTAGTCCGAGCGGGGGGGCAGGGAGATACGCAGTATTTT.

The chain couples TRBV9 to TRBJ2-1; 10 nucleotides agree with TRBD2. The CDR3 contains 17 residues. V shed 3 bases, J shed 5 bases, and the junction held 11 bases outside the gene matches. Germline V lookup: CDR1 SGDLS, CDR2 YYNGEE. CDR3 nucleotide sequence: TGTGCCAGCAGCGAAATGCAAGCGGGGGGGCCCCACAATGAGCAGTTCTTC. This sequence encodes CASSEMQAGGPHNEQFF. The full variable domain, with the rest looked up from reference TRBV9 and TRBJ2-1, is DSGVTQTPKHLITATGQRVTLRCSPRSGDLSVYWYQQSLDQGLQFLIQYYNGEERAKGNILERFSAQQFPDLHSELNLSSLELGDSALYFCASSEMQAGGPHNEQFFGPGTRLTVL.

The chain uses TRBV9 and TRBJ2-7; D is unclear. Trimming took 0 bases from V and 2 from J, leaving 9 bases between them. The germline CDR1 and CDR2 sequences are SGDLS and YYNGEE. CDR3 length equals 14 residues. The CDR3 bases are TGTGCCAGCAGCGTAGAGGGCAGCGCCTACGAGCAGTACTTC. Protein sequence: CASSVEGSAYEQYF.

The DNA for the CDR3 is TGTGCCAGCGGTGAGGGCCGTTCCTACAATGAGCAGTTCTTC. Residues: CASGEGRSYNEQFF. This chain links TRBV28 with TRBJ2-1; D is possibly TRBD2 (5 bases). Trimming pared 8 bases from V and 1 base from J, leaving 12 bases between. Germline V gives CDR1 MDHEN, CDR2 SYDVKM. This CDR3 comprises 14 residues.

The J gene is TRBJ1-2, the V gene TRBV4-2; 10 bases map to TRBD1. Germline V gene lookup returns CDR1 LGHNA and CDR2 YNFKEQ. This CDR3 is 13 amino acids long. V dropped 7 bases and J dropped 4; count of bases not matched to a gene: 3. The CDR3 coding sequence is TGTGCCAGCACCCGGACAGGGGGCTATGGCTACACCTTC. This codes for CASTRTGGYGYTF.

The gene calls are TRBV6-2 or TRBV6-3 and TRBJ2-1; 12 nucleotides agree with TRBD1. This CDR3 region has 17 residues. CDR1 MNHEY and CDR2 SVGEGT come from the germline V gene. Losses at the gene ends were 6 bases for V and 0 bases for J; bases not matched to a gene: 6. CDR3 protein: CASRTGTGGNSYNEQFF. For the CDR3, the DNA is TGTGCCAGCAGGACCGGGACAGGGGGCAACTCCTACAATGAGCAGTTCTTC.

In its sample, this clonotype was seen a few times. The V call is TRBV7-2, the J call TRBJ1-4; no reliable D call. The germline gives CDR1 SGHTA, CDR2 FQGNSA. V was cut by 0 bases and J by 3 bases, with 8 bases left in between. The CDR3 runs to 15 residues. CDR3 in amino acids: CASSLAEAANEKLFF. The CDR3 DNA follows: TGTGCCAGCAGCTTAGCGGAGGCGGCTAATGAAAAACTGTTTTTT.

The chain carries TRBV3-1 and TRBJ2-5, with unresolved D. In germline, CDR1 is LGHDT, CDR2 YNNKEL (reference sequence). Between the trimmed V and J ends, which lost 3 bases and 4 bases, there was a span of 9 bases. The CDR3 contains 13 residues. The CDR3 here is CASSQNERETQYF. CDR3 coding DNA: TGTGCCAGCAGCCAGAACGAGCGAGAGACCCAGTACTTC.

V and J are TRBV7-9 and TRBJ2-7; D is uncertain. CDR1 SEHNR and CDR2 FQNEAQ come from the germline V gene (reference sequence). This CDR3 comprises 13 residues. Deletions cut 10 bases from V and 0 bases from J, with 13 bases between. The CDR3 DNA sequence: TGTGCCATCGAGACGAGGAGCTCCTACGAGCAGTACTTC. Its protein product is CAIETRSSYEQYF.

In its sample, this clonotype was seen once. The CDR3: CASSEWVGAGQPQHF. In DNA, the CDR3 is TGTGCCAGCAGTGAATGGGTAGGGGCGGGACAGCCCCAGCATTTT. J is TRBJ1-5 and V is TRBV6-1; the D gene is possibly TRBD1 (5 bases). CDR3 length equals 15 residues. The germline V gene has CDR1 MNHNS and CDR2 SASEGT. Trimming removed 2 bases from V and 7 bases from J, with 15 bases in between.

The V and J genes are TRBV5-1 and TRBJ2-5, with 11 bases aligning to TRBD1. Germline V gives CDR1 SGHRS, CDR2 YFSETQ. Trimming at V came to 4 bases and at J to 11 bases, leaving 10 bases not matched to a gene. This CDR3 contains 14 residues. The CDR3 region has the DNA TGCGCCAGCAGCCGGACAGGGGGCTTGAATGAGCAGTACTTC. The encoded protein is CASSRTGGLNEQYF.

This clonotype was found a few times. This chain joins TRBV4-3 and TRBJ2-7, with D hard to call. This CDR3 contains 15 residues. Trimming removed 0 bases at V and 3 bases at J, with 12 bases between. Germline V CDR1 and CDR2: LGHNA, YSLEER. CDR3 sequence: CASSQDRAPYYEQYF. Written as DNA, the CDR3 is TGCGCCAGCAGCCAAGATAGGGCCCCCTACTACGAGCAGTACTTC.

J is TRBJ1-6 and V is TRBV7-2, with 9 positions matching TRBD1. The junction had 2 bases not matched to a gene; V was cut back by 5 bases and J by 3 bases. This CDR3 is 15 amino acids long. From germline, CDR1 is SGHTA and CDR2 FQGNSA. The CDR3 sequence: CASSATGGYNSPLHF. CDR3 nucleotide sequence: TGTGCCAGCAGCGCGACAGGGGGCTATAATTCACCCCTCCACTTT.

J is TRBJ2-2 and V is TRBV28; the match to TRBD2 covers 7 bases. Germline values: CDR1 MDHEN, CDR2 SYDVKM. V lost 6 bases to trimming and J lost 4 bases; unmatched junction nucleotides: 5. The CDR3 is made up of 14 amino acids. This CDR3 is CASRAGVGTGELFF. The DNA for the CDR3 is TGTGCCAGCAGGGCGGGGGTGGGCACCGGGGAGCTGTTTTTT.